The rows below give T cell receptor beta chains drawn from one sample of a study of cytomegalovirus exposure and HLA in healthy donors. Sequenced by immunoSEQ multiplex PCR; TCRdb stores in-frame clones only, minus some. This table holds fewer than 150,000 clones, around 74% found once. The sample comprised PBMCs. These receptors were obtained from a man in his sixties in good health and CMV-seropositive. Each CDR3 is given with its conserved first and last residue. The D gene is left open where the match is weak. For some rows the clone size is stated as once, few or many, or as a class when expanded; others skip it.

>-|few|TRBV2|TRBJ2-5
TGTGCCAGCAGTGGGACAGGAGGGGAGACCCAGTACTTC
CASSGTGGETQYF
>-|once|TRBV7-9|TRBJ2-3
TGTTCCAGCAGCTTTTCTCCATTAGCATTAGCTTTAGATACGCAGTATTTT
CSSSFSPLALALDTQYF
>TRBD1|-|TRBV19|TRBJ1-4
TGTGCCAGTAGTATCGGAGGACAGGGTGAAAAACTGTTTTTT
CASSIGGQGEKLFF
>-|few|TRBV27|TRBJ2-7
TGTGCCAGCAGTAGTTACAGGGATACCTACGAGCAGTACTTC
CASSSYRDTYEQYF
>-|-|TRBV4-2|TRBJ1-1
TGTGCCAGCAGCCAAGTAGGATTCGTAAGGGGAACCGAAGCTTTCTTT
CASSQVGFVRGTEAFF
>TRBD1|few|TRBV5-1|TRBJ1-1
TGCGCCAGCAGCCCCGAGACAGGGCTGGGCACTGAAGCTTTCTTT
CASSPETGLGTEAFF
>-|once|TRBV7-8|TRBJ1-3
TGTGCCAGCAGCCCTCGGGGGGGCATCTCTGGAAACACCATATATTTT
CASSPRGGISGNTIYF
>-|few|TRBV9|TRBJ2-1
TGTGCCAGCAGCGTCCCTGACGGGACCTACAATGAGCAGTTCTTC
CASSVPDGTYNEQFF
>-|-|TRBV27|TRBJ2-1
TGTGCCAGCAGTAGAACTAGTTTTAACTCCTACAATGAGCAGTTCTTC
CASSRTSFNSYNEQFF
>TRBD2|-|TRBV5-1|TRBJ2-1
TGCGCCAGCAGCCGGACTAGCGGGGCCTCAAATGAGCAGTTCTTC
CASSRTSGASNEQFF
>TRBD1|few|TRBV5-1|TRBJ1-2
TGCGCCAGCAGCCTGGGACAGATCTCCTATGGCTACACCTTC
CASSLGQISYGYTF
>TRBD1|-|TRBV10-3|TRBJ2-7
TGTGCCATCAGTGAGTTTCGGACAGGGCCGGCCTACGAGCAGTACTTC
CAISEFRTGPAYEQYF
>TRBD2|-|TRBV4-2|TRBJ2-7
TGTGCCAGCAGCCAAGAGTTAGCGGGCTCCTACGAGCAGTACTTC
CASSQELAGSYEQYF
>-|many|TRBV4-2|TRBJ2-1
TGTGCCAGCAGCTGGACAGAACAACCGTATGAGCAGTTCTTC
CASSWTEQPYEQFF
>-|-|TRBV30|TRBJ1-1
TGTGCCTGGATCCAGGGGAGGGGATGGACTGAAGCTTTCTTT
CAWIQGRGWTEAFF
>-|-|TRBV2|TRBJ2-7
TGTGCCAGCAGTGAAGAAGCTGATCTCGCCTACGAGCAGTACTTC
CASSEEADLAYEQYF
>-|-|TRBV5-1|TRBJ2-3
TGCGCCAGCAGCTTGGGGGGGCCCGGAGATACGCAGTATTTT
CASSLGGPGDTQYF
>TRBD1|-|TRBV2|TRBJ2-1
TGTGCCAGCATTGAGGCAGGGGGAAGAAATGAGCAGTTCTTC
CASIEAGGRNEQFF
>TRBD2|-|TRBV29-1|TRBJ2-1
TGCAGCGTTGATGGGCTAGCGGGGGATGGTGAGCAGTTCTTC
CSVDGLAGDGEQFF
>TRBD2|once|TRBV18|TRBJ2-7
TGTGCCAGCTCACCCCCCGGGAGGGGAAACTACGAGCAGTACTTC
CASSPPGRGNYEQYF
>-|-|TRBV7-6|TRBJ2-5
TGTGCCAGCAGCTTAGTGAGGGAGGCCCAGTACTTC
CASSLVREAQYF
>-|-|TRBV5-1|TRBJ1-1
TGCGCCAGCAGCCCGCCCCCCGCGGGGGGGACCACTGAAGCTTTCTTT
CASSPPPAGGTTEAFF
>TRBD1|-|TRBV6-6|TRBJ1-1
TGTGCCAGCAGTACGACAGGGGGCGGGACTGAAGCTTTCTTT
CASSTTGGGTEAFF
>TRBD1|-|TRBV10-3|TRBJ2-1
TGTGCCATCAGATCGGGACAGGGGTTAATCTATGAGCAGTTCTTC
CAIRSGQGLIYEQFF
>TRBD2|-|TRBV9|TRBJ2-7
TGTGCCAGCAGCGTAGGGATTAGCGGGGGGACCTTCTACGAGCAGTACTTC
CASSVGISGGTFYEQYF